This entry is about one T cell receptor (beta chain). This sample was taken from a study of Ad26.COV2.S vaccination and SARS-CoV-2 variants. Sequencing used immunoSEQ multiplex PCR; TCRdb keeps in-frame clones, though not all of them. The repertoire has about 680,000 clones, 89% of them found once; the top ten carry roughly 1.5%. Treatment in this sample: roughly 20 received Ad26.COV2.S at low or high dose, single or two shots; 5 received placebo; per-sample allocation not given. After the first vaccine or placebo injection, samples were drawn on day 63. V was clipped by 4 bases and J by 1 base; unmatched bases: 6. Germline CDR1 reads SGDLS; CDR2 reads YYNGEE. The CDR3 contains 17 residues.

This receptor was identified in a person aged 18-60 years who received the Ad26.COV2.S COVID-19 vaccine or a placebo. Sequencing was performed on peripheral blood, taken in a trial of Ad26.COV2.S vaccine versus placebo. The chain couples TRBV9 to TRBJ2-2, with TRBD2 matching 11 bases. The CDR3 loop is CASSFKTSGKNTGELFF. The CDR3, as DNA: TGTGCCAGCAGCTTCAAGACTAGCGGGAAGAACACCGGGGAGCTGTTTTTT. The variable domain in full, completed from reference TRBV9 and TRBJ2-2, reads DSGVTQTPKHLITATGQRVTLRCSPRSGDLSVYWYQQSLDQGLQFLIQYYNGEERAKGNILERFSAQQFPDLHSELNLSSLELGDSALYFCASSFKTSGKNTGELFFGEGSRLTVL.